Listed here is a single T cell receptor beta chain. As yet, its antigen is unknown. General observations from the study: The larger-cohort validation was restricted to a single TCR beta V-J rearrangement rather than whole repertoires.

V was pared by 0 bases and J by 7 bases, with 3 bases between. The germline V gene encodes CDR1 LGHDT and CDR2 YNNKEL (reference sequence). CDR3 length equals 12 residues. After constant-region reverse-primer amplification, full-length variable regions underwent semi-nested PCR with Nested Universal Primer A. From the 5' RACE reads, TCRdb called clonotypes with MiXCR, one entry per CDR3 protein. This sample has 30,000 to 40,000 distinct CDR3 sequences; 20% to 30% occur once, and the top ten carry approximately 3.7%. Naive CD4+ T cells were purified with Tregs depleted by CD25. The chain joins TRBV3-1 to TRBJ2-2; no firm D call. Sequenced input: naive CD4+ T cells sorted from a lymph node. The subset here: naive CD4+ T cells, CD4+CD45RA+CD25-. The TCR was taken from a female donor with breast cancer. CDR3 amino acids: CASSQEDGELFF. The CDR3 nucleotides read TGTGCCAGCAGCCAAGAAGACGGGGAGCTGTTTTTT.